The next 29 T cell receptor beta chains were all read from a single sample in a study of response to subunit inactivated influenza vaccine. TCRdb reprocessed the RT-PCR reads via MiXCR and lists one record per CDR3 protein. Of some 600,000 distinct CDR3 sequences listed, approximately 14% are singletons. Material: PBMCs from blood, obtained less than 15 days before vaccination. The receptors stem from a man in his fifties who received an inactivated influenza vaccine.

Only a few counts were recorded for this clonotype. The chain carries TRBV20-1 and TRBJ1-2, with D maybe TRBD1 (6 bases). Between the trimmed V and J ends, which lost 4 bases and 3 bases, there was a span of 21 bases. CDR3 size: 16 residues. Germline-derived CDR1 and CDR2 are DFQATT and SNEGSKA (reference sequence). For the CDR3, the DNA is TGCAGTGCTACCTCCCCGGGAGGGGGACCTGACTATGGCTACACCTTC. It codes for CSATSPGGGPDYGYTF.

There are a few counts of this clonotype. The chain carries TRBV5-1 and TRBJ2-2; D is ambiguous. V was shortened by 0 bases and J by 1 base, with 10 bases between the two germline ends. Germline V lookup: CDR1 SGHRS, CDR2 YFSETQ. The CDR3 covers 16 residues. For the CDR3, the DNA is TGCGCCAGCAGCTTGGCCGGCAGGTGGAACACCGGGGAGCTGTTTTTT. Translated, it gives CASSLAGRWNTGELFF. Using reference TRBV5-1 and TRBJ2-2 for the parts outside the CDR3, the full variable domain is KAGVTQTPRYLIKTRGQQVTLSCSPISGHRSVSWYQQTPGQGLQFLFEYFSETQRNKGNFPGRFSGRQFSNSRSEMNVSTLELGDSALYLCASSLAGRWNTGELFFGEGSRLTVL.

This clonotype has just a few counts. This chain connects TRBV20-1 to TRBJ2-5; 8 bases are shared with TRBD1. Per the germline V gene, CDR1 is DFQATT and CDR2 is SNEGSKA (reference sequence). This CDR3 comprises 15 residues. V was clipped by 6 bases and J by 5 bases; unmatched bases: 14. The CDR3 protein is CSAIRTQGAGETQYF. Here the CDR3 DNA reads TGCAGTGCCATACGCACGCAGGGGGCAGGGGAGACCCAGTACTTC.

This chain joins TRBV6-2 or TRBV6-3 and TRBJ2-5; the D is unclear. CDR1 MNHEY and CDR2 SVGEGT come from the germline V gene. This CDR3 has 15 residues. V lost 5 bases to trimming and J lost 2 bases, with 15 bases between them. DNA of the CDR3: TGTGCCAGCAGTAAGGGAAGGGTCCGGCAAGAGACCCAGTACTTC. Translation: CASSKGRVRQETQYF.

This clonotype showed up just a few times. The CDR3 bases are TGCGCCAGCAGCCGCCGGGACGACCGACTAGCGGGGGGGAAAAATGAGCAGTTCTTC. It translates to CASSRRDDRLAGGKNEQFF. The rearrangement joins TRBV4-1 to TRBJ2-1; 14 positions agree with TRBD2. Germline V gene data show CDR1 as MGHRA and CDR2 as YSYEKL. The CDR3 totals 19 residues. V dropped 4 bases and J dropped 7; count of bases not matched to a gene: 15.

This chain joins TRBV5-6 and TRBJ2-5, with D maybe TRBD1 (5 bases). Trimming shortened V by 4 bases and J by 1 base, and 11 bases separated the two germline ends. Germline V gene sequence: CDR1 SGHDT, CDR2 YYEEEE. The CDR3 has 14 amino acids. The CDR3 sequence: CASSIRTRQETQYF. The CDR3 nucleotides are TGTGCCAGCAGCATACGGACACGCCAAGAGACCCAGTACTTC.

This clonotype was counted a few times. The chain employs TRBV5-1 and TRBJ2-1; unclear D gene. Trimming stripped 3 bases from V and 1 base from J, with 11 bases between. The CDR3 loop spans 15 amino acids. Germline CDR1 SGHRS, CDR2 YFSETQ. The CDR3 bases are TGCGCCAGCAGCTCGGACGGAACTTCCTACAATGAGCAGTTCTTC. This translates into CASSSDGTSYNEQFF.

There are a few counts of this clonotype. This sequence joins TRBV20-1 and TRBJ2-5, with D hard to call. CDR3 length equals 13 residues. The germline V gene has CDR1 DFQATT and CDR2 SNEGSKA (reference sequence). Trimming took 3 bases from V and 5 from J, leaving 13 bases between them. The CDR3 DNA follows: TGCAGTGCTAGGGCACCTTTGGTGGAGACCCAGTACTTC. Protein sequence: CSARAPLVETQYF.

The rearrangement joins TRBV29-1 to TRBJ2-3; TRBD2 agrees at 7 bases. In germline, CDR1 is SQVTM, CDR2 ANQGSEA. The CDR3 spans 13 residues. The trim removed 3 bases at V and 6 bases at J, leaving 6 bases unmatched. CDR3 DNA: TGCAGCGTTGAGGGAGGGCCGTATGATACGCAGTATTTT. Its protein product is CSVEGGPYDTQYF.

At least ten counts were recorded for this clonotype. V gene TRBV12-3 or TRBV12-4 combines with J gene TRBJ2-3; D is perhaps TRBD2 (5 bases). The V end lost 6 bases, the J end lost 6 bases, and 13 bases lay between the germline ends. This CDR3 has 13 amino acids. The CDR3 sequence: CASRRTEADTQYF. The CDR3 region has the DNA TGTGCCAGCAGGAGGACGGAGGCGGATACGCAGTATTTT.

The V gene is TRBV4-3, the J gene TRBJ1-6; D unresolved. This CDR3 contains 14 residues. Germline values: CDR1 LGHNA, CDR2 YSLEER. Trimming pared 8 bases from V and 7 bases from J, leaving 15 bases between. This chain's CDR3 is CASGERVGNSPLHF. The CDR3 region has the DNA TGCGCCAGCGGCGAAAGGGTAGGAAATTCACCCCTCCACTTT.

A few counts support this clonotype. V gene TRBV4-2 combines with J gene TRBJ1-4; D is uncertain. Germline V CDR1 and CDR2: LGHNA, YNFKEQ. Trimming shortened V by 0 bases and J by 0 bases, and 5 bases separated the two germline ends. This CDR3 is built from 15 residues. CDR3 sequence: CASSQDSATNEKLFF. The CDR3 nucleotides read TGTGCCAGCAGCCAAGACAGCGCAACTAATGAAAAACTGTTTTTT.

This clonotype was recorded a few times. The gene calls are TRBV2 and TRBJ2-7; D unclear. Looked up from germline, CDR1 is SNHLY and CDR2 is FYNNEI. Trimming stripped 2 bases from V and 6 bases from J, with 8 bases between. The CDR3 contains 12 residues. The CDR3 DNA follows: TGTGCCAGCAGTGAATTGGCCCCCGAGCAGTACTTC. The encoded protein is CASSELAPEQYF.

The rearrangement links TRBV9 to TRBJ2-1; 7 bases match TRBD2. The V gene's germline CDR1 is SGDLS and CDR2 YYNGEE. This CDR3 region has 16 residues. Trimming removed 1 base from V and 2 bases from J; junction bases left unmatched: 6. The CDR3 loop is CASSVQGSGAYNEQFF. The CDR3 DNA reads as TGTGCCAGCAGCGTACAGGGAAGCGGGGCCTACAATGAGCAGTTCTTC.

CDR3 loop: CSAPKGGRGGDTQYF. The CDR3 DNA reads TGCAGTGCCCCGAAGGGCGGGAGAGGTGGAGATACGCAGTATTTT. The rearrangement links TRBV20-1 to TRBJ2-3; the match to TRBD2 covers 7 bases. The CDR3 covers 15 residues. V lost 6 bases to trimming and J lost 5 bases; unmatched junction nucleotides: 14. CDR1 is DFQATT, CDR2 SNEGSKA, per germline (reference sequence).

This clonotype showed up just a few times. The CDR3 DNA reads TGTGCCAGCAGTTACGCGGTAGACACTGAAGCTTTCTTT. Translated: CASSYAVDTEAFF. This chain links TRBV6-6 with TRBJ1-1; D is uncertain. The CDR3 contains 13 residues. Germline V gene data show CDR1 as MNHNY and CDR2 as SVGAGI (reference sequence). The ends were cut back, 2 bases at V and 3 bases at J, with 7 bases in the middle.

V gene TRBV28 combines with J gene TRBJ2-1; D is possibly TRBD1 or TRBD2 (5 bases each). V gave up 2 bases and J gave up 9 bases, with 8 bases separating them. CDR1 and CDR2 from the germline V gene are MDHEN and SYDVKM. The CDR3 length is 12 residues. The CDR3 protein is CASSLDGAEQFF. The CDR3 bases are TGTGCCAGCAGTTTAGACGGGGCTGAGCAGTTCTTC. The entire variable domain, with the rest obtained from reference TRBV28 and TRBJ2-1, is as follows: DVKVTQSSRYLVKRTGEKVFLECVQDMDHENMFWYRQDPGLGLRLIYFSYDVKMKEKGDIPEGYSVSREKKERFSLILESASTNQTSMYLCASSLDGAEQFFGPGTRLTVL.

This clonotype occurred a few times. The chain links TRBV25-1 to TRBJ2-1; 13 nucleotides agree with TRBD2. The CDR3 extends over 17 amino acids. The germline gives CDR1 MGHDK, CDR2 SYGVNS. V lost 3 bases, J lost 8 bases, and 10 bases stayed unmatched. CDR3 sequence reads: CASSEYRTSGSEYEQFF. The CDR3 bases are TGTGCCAGCAGTGAGTATAGGACTAGCGGGAGTGAATATGAGCAGTTCTTC.

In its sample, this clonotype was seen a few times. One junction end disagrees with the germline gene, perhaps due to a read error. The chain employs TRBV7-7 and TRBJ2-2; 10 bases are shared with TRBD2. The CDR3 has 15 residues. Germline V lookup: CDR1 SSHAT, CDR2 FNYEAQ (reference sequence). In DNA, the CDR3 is TGTGCTAGCAGCCCACTAGCGGGGAAAACCGGGGAGCTGTTTTTT. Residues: CASSPLAGKTGELFF.

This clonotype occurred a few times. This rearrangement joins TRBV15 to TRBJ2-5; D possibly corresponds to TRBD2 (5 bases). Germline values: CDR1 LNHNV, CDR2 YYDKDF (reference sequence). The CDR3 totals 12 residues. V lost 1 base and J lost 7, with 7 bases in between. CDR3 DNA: TGTGCCACCAGCAGAGTTGAGGGGACCCAGTACTTC. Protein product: CATSRVEGTQYF. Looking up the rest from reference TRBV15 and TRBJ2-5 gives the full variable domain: DAMVIQNPRYQVTQFGKPVTLSCSQTLNHNVMYWYQQKSSQAPKLLFHYYDKDFNNEADTPDNFQSRRPNTSFCFLDIRSPGLGDTAMYLCATSRVEGTQYFGPGTRLLVL.

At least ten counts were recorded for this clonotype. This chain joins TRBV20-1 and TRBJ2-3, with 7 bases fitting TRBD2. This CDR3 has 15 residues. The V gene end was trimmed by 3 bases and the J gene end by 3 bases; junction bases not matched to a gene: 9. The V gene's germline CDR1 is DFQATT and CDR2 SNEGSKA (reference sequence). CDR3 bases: TGCAGTGCTAGCGGTCTAGCGGAGCGTACAGATACGCAGTATTTT. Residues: CSASGLAERTDTQYF.

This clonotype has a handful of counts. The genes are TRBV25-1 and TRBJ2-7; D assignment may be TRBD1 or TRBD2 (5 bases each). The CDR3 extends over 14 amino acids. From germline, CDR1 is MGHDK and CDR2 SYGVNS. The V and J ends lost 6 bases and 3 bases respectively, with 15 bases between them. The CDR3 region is CASSRGVQSYEQYF. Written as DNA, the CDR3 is TGTGCCAGCAGCAGAGGGGTGCAAAGCTACGAGCAGTACTTC.

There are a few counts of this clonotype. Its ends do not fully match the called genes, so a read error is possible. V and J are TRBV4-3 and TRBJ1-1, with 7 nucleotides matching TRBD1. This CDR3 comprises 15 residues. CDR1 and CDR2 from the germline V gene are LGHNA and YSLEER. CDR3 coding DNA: TGCGCCAGCAGCCAAGAAGAGGGGGCAGGGACTGAAGCCTTCTTT. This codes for CASSQEEGAGTEAFF.

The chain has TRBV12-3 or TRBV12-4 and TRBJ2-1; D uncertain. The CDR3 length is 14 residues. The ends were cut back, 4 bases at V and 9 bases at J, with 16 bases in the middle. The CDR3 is CASSSSNQHFEQFF. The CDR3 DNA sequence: TGTGCCAGCAGTTCGTCCAATCAACACTTTGAGCAGTTCTTC.

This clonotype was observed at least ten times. The DNA of the CDR3 is TGTGCCAGCAGCTTAGACAGCGGGTCCGGGGAGCTGTTTTTT. Its translation: CASSLDSGSGELFF. J is TRBJ2-2 and V is TRBV11-2, with D possibly matching TRBD2 (6 bases). The CDR3 has 14 residues. V was shortened by 0 bases and J by 6 bases, with 8 bases between the two germline ends. Germline values: CDR1 SGHAT, CDR2 FQNNGV.

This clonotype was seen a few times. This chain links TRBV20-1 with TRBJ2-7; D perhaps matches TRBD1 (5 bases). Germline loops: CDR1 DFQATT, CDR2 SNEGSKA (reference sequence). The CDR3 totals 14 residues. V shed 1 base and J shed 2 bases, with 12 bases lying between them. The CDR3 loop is CSARVQDTTYEQYF. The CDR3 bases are TGCAGTGCTAGAGTCCAGGACACTACCTACGAGCAGTACTTC.

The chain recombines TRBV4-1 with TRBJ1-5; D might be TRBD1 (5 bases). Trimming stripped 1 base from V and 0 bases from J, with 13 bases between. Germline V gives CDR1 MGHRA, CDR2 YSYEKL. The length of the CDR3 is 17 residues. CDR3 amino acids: CASSQVIGGLSNQPQHF. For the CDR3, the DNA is TGCGCCAGCAGCCAAGTTATCGGGGGACTTAGCAATCAGCCCCAGCATTTT.

The CDR3 coding sequence is TGCGCCAGCAGCGACCACAGGGTTGGAAACACCATATATTTT. It is translated as CASSDHRVGNTIYF. The chain joins TRBV5-1 to TRBJ1-3, with D perhaps matching TRBD1 (6 bases). Germline loops: CDR1 SGHRS, CDR2 YFSETQ. Trimming removed 4 bases from V and 3 bases from J, with 11 bases in between. The CDR3 has 14 residues.

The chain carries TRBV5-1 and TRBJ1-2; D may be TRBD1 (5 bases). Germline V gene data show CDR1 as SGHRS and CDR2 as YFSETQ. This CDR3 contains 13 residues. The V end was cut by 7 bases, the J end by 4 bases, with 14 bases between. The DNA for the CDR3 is TGCGCCAGCCGAGAACCAGGGCCCTATGGCTACACCTTC. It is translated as CASREPGPYGYTF.